Below, one T cell receptor (beta chain) is given with its context. How the authors handled the data: Amplification with reference gene primers provided the estimates of nucleated cell counts. Measured with immunoSEQ multiplex PCR; TCRdb has only the in-frame clones, and not every one. The V and J calls and clone size were taken over from that table, and D and trimming were inferred from the DNA. The table records 150,000 to 200,000 clones, around 94% of them present only once. The sample originates from a study of blood T cell repertoires in COVID-19. About the study: Donors in the United States, Italy and Spain gave samples during acute or convalescent COVID-19. T cells, B-cell-depleted T cells, or PBMCs supplied cDNA or gDNA.

The ends lost 5 bases at V and 6 bases at J; junction bases unmatched: 14. This CDR3 has 16 residues. The germline V gene has CDR1 SGHTA and CDR2 FQGTGA. The sequencing input was peripheral blood. The chain joins TRBV7-3 to TRBJ2-3; 7 bases are shared with TRBD1. The receptor's source is a man aged 25-45 years with COVID-19, enrolled during active disease. The CDR3 nucleotides are TGTGCCAGCAGCCCCTCGAAGGACAGGTTGGGGGATACGCAGTATTTT. It translates to CASSPSKDRLGDTQYF. Full variable domain (missing parts from reference TRBV7-3 and TRBJ2-3): GAGVSQTPSNKVTEKGKYVELRCDPISGHTALYWYRQSLGQGPEFLIYFQGTGAADDSGLPNDRFFAVRPEGSVSTLKIQRTERGDSAVYLCASSPSKDRLGDTQYFGPGTRLTVL.